This TCR beta chain emerged from a study of tumor-infiltrating lymphocytes in localized non-small cell lung cancer. Whole-study results and caveats: Not all patients were TCR sequenced, owing to tissue quantity. T-cell fraction did not differ between immunotypes IM1 and IM2. Each assay used a separate piece of the same tissue. Tumor T-cell fraction was not associated with recurrence-free survival.

Generated by immunoSEQ multiplex PCR, the TCRdb table keeps only in-frame clones and is missing some. The table includes about 16,000 clones, over 55% detected once. The V end lost 6 bases, the J end lost 1 base, and 3 bases lay between the germline ends. This CDR3 has 11 residues. Germline V gene lookup returns CDR1 MDHEN and CDR2 SYDVKM. Comment on this clone: The antigen remains undetermined.

Input material: lung tumor tissue. The TCR sequence derives from a human donor with non-small cell lung cancer. V gene TRBV28 combines with J gene TRBJ2-5; D is uncertain. The CDR3 loop is CASSLQETQYF. The CDR3 bases are TGTGCCAGCAGCCTCCAAGAGACCCAGTACTTC.